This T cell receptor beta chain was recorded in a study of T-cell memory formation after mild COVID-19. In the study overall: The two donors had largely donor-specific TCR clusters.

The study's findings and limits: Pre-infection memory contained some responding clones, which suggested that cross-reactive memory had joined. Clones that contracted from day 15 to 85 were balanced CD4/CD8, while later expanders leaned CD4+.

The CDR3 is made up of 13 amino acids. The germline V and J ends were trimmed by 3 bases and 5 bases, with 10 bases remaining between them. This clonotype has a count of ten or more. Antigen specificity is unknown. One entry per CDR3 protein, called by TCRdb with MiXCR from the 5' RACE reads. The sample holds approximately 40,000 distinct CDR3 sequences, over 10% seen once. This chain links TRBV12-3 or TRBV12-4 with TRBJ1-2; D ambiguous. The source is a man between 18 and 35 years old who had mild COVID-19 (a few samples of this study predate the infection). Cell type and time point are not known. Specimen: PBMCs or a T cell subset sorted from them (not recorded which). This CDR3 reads CASSLSQDYGYTF. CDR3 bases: TGTGCCAGCAGTTTGAGCCAAGATTATGGCTACACCTTC.